These 9 T cell receptor beta chains share one sample of origin, sequenced in a study of metastatic and nonmetastatic thyroid tumors. TCRdb re-analyzed the PCR reads through MiXCR. The profile covers tens of thousands of clones, with roughly 25% appearing a single time and approximately 6% taken by the ten largest. No patient received treatment before thyroid surgery. Sequencing used blood. All receptors come from a female donor with papillary thyroid cancer or a benign thyroid nodule (not recorded which). Some clones in this sample may be carry-over from other donors' samples.

V gene TRBV5-4 combines with J gene TRBJ2-7; 8 nucleotides agree with TRBD2. The length of the CDR3 is 14 residues. CDR1 SGHNT and CDR2 YYREEE come from the germline V gene (reference sequence). V lost 3 bases and J lost 4; bases outside the gene matches: 6. The CDR3 sequence is CASSSGLARYEQYF. The CDR3 nucleotides read TGTGCCAGCAGCTCCGGACTAGCTCGTTACGAGCAGTACTTC.

This clone has a count of ten or more. This may stem from a read error, because a much larger clone lies one nucleotide away. The chain employs TRBV19 and TRBJ1-6; TRBD1 is a possible D gene (5 bases). The length of the CDR3 is 14 residues. Trimming removed 2 bases from V and 10 bases from J, with 12 bases in between. Germline V lookup: CDR1 LNHDA, CDR2 SQIVND (reference sequence). CDR3 loop: CASSIQGPKSPLHF. The CDR3 coding sequence is TGTGCCAGTAGTATACAGGGCCCTAAGTCACCCCTCCACTTT. Filled out from reference TRBV19 and TRBJ1-6, the complete variable domain reads DGGITQSPKYLFRKEGQNVTLSCEQNLNHDAMYWYRQDPGQGLRLIYYSQIVNDFQKGDIAEGYSVSREKKESFPLTVTSAQKNPTAFYLCASSIQGPKSPLHFGNGTRLTVT.

This clone appeared a few times. The chain couples TRBV27 to TRBJ1-5, with 7 bases lining up with TRBD1. Trimming removed 9 bases from V and 5 bases from J; junction bases left unmatched: 10. CDR3 length: 14 amino acids. CDR1 and CDR2 (germline): MNHEY, SMNVEV (reference sequence). Here the CDR3 DNA reads TGTGCCAGTAGTCCAGGGGGTCAATATCAGCCCCAGCATTTT. It translates to CASSPGGQYQPQHF.

V and J are TRBV6-2 or TRBV6-3 and TRBJ1-2, with D maybe TRBD1 (6 bases). Germline V lookup: CDR1 MNHEY, CDR2 SVGEGT. V lost 0 bases to trimming and J lost 6 bases, with 11 bases between them. This CDR3 has 14 residues. The CDR3 nucleotides are TGTGCCAGCAGTTACTCGGCCGGGGGCGATGGCTACACCTTC. Its protein is CASSYSAGGDGYTF.

This clone was seen repeatedly, ten times or more. The chain recombines TRBV7-6 with TRBJ1-1; D unclear. V was trimmed by 3 bases and J by 5 bases, leaving 7 bases between them. Germline V gives CDR1 SGHVS, CDR2 FNYEAQ. The CDR3 runs to 12 residues. Here the CDR3 DNA reads TGTGCCAGCAGCTTGCTAGGGACTGAAGCTTTCTTT. This sequence encodes CASSLLGTEAFF.

Remarks on this clone: This likely comes from a read error, as the CDR3 has no conserved phenylalanine or tryptophan at its end. The J gene is TRBJ2-7, the V gene TRBV28; no definite D call. The CDR3 has 13 amino acids. Per the germline V gene, CDR1 is MDHEN and CDR2 is SYDVKM. CDR3 nucleotides: TGTGCCAGCAGTTTGCGACTTCATTACGGGCAGTACCTC. Translation: CASSLRLHYGQYL.

The V gene is TRBV18, the J gene TRBJ2-7, with TRBD1 matching 9 bases. This CDR3 has 14 residues. V was pared by 3 bases and J by 2 bases, with 2 bases of the junction left unmatched. CDR1 is KGHSH and CDR2 is LQKENI in the germline V gene. The chain's CDR3 is CASSPGQGTYEQYF. CDR3 DNA sequence: TGTGCCAGCTCACCGGGACAGGGAACCTACGAGCAGTACTTC.

Concerning this clone itself: The junction departs from germline at one end; a sequencing error may be responsible. This rearrangement joins TRBV27 to TRBJ1-6; 9 nucleotides line up with TRBD1. Germline V gives CDR1 MNHEY, CDR2 SMNVEV (reference sequence). This CDR3 region has 15 residues. The CDR3 sequence is CGSIEQGANNSPLHF. The CDR3 DNA follows: TGTGGCAGCATCGAACAGGGGGCGAATAATTCACCCCTCCACTTT.

The chain carries TRBV27 and TRBJ2-1; tentative D call: TRBD1 (5 bases). The CDR3 loop spans 15 amino acids. Germline values: CDR1 MNHEY, CDR2 SMNVEV (reference sequence). The V end lost 5 bases, the J end lost 6 bases, and 17 bases lay between the germline ends. CDR3 nucleotides: TGTGCCAGCAGTCTACCGGGCCCTACAGGCAATGAGCAGTTCTTC. It is translated as CASSLPGPTGNEQFF.